This T cell receptor (beta chain) was documented in a study of blood T cell repertoires in COVID-19. Study details: Sample material is recorded as cDNA or gDNA derived from T cells, B-cell-depleted T cells, or PBMCs.

V was cut by 3 bases and J by 8 bases, with 17 bases left in between. The CDR3 runs to 14 residues. The germline CDR1 and CDR2 sequences are GTSNPN and SVGIG (reference sequence). As handled by the study authors: Amplification from reference gene primers served as the basis for estimated nucleated cell counts. TCRdb's copy holds only in-frame clones and misses some; the assay was immunoSEQ multiplex PCR. V, J and clone size were drawn from that table, and D and trimming were deduced from the DNA. The table has 200,000 to 250,000 clones, more than 80% seen once. The source of this sequence is a man aged 25 to 40 with COVID-19, enrolled during active disease. V and J are TRBV30 and TRBJ2-1, with D perhaps TRBD2 (5 bases). The sample comprised peripheral blood. CDR3 protein: CAWSKASGADEQFF. CDR3 bases: TGTGCCTGGAGCAAGGCCAGCGGCGCCGATGAGCAGTTCTTC.